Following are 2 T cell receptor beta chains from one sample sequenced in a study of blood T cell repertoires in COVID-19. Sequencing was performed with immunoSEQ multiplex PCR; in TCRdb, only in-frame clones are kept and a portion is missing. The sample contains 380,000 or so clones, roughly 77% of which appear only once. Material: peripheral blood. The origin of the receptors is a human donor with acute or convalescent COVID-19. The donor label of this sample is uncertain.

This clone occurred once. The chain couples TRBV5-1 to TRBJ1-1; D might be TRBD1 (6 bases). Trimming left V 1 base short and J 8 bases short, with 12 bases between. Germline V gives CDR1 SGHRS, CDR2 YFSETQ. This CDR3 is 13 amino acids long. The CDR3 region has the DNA TGCGCCAGCAGCTTGTCGTTAACAGGGGAAGCTTTCTTT. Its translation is CASSLSLTGEAFF.

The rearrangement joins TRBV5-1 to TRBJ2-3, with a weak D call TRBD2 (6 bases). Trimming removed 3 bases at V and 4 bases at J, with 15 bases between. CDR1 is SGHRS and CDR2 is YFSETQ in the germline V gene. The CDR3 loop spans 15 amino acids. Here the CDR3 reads CASSSWRGNSDTQYF. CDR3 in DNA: TGCGCCAGCAGCTCGTGGCGGGGAAACTCAGATACGCAGTATTTT.